The next 21 T cell receptor beta chains were all read from a single sample in a study (dated by TCRdb to between 2014 and 2016). Library method: 5' RACE. The reads were generated on an Illumina MiSeq. TCRdb reanalyzed the raw reads on its own, using fastp at Q25 for trimming and MiXCR for clone calling, and kept in-frame beta chains. CDR3 protein sequences are deduplicated, and each keeps its most common genes and DNA. This sample lists 9,500 to 14,000 distinct CDR3 sequences; over 25% were detected once. Roughly 3% of the sample belongs to the ten largest clones. Cells that were CD4+CD25+CD127-/low were isolated as Tregs. Sequenced: Tregs sorted from a lymph node. The receptors shown here come from a female donor with breast cancer.

This clonotype was seen many times. The V and J genes are TRBV15 and TRBJ1-2; D call uncertain. CDR3 length equals 13 residues. Trimming removed 1 base at V and 8 bases at J, with 11 bases between. CDR1 is LNHNV and CDR2 is YYDKDF in the germline V gene (reference sequence). CDR3 amino acids: CATSRAILGGYTF. CDR3 nucleotide sequence: TGTGCCACCAGCAGAGCCATTCTGGGGGGCTACACCTTC.

This clonotype has only a few counts. One end of the junction fails to match germline, which may point to a read error. In nucleotides, the CDR3 is TGTGCCAGCAGCTTAAGCGGGAGGGCCCAGAGTGGAGAGACCCGGTACTTC. Its translation: CASSLSGRAQSGETRYF. The V gene is TRBV7-3, the J gene TRBJ2-5, with 9 bases lining up with TRBD2. The CDR3 contains 17 residues. Germline V gene sequence: CDR1 SGHTA, CDR2 FQGTGA. Variable domain in full (rest from reference TRBV7-3 and TRBJ2-5): GAGVSQTPSNKVTEKGKYVELRCDPISGHTALYWYRQSLGQGPEFLIYFQGTGAADDSGLPNDRFFAVRPEGSVSTLKIQRTERGDSAVYLCASSLSGRAQSGETRYFGPGTRLLVL.

The genes are TRBV9 and TRBJ1-1, with D unresolved. CDR1 and CDR2 from the germline V gene are SGDLS and YYNGEE. CDR3 length: 15 amino acids. The V end lost 4 bases, the J end lost 1 base, and 14 bases lay between the germline ends. CDR3 sequence: CASSIQALRNTEAFF. The CDR3 DNA is TGTGCCAGCAGCATCCAGGCCCTACGGAACACTGAAGCTTTCTTT. Based on the CDR3 plus reference TRBV9 and TRBJ1-1, the full variable domain is DSGVTQTPKHLITATGQRVTLRCSPRSGDLSVYWYQQSLDQGLQFLIQYYNGEERAKGNILERFSAQQFPDLHSELNLSSLELGDSALYFCASSIQALRNTEAFFGQGTRLTVV.

This clonotype is medium-sized within its sample. The V and J genes are TRBV5-6 and TRBJ2-7, with 9 bases matching TRBD1. V gave up 4 bases and J gave up 2 bases; unmatched junction bases: 4. In germline, CDR1 is SGHDT, CDR2 YYEEEE. The CDR3 covers 14 residues. This chain's CDR3 is CASSPGTGPYEQYF. The CDR3 coding sequence is TGTGCCAGCAGCCCCGGGACAGGGCCCTACGAGCAGTACTTC.

The gene calls are TRBV3-1 and TRBJ1-2; D is unresolved. The CDR3 is 14 amino acids. Trimming removed 1 base at V and 5 bases at J, with 11 bases between. The germline CDR1 and CDR2 sequences are LGHDT and YNNKEL (reference sequence). The CDR3 spells CASSQGARPYGYTF. In DNA, the CDR3 is TGTGCCAGCAGCCAAGGGGCACGGCCATATGGCTACACCTTC.

This clonotype is deemed medium-sized. CDR3 protein: CSARTSPYNEQFF. The CDR3 nucleotides are TGCAGTGCTCGGACTAGCCCCTACAATGAGCAGTTCTTC. The genes are TRBV20-1 and TRBJ2-1; 8 bases are shared with TRBD2. The CDR3 contains 13 residues. Germline V gives CDR1 DFQATT, CDR2 SNEGSKA (reference sequence). V gave up 5 bases and J gave up 2 bases; unmatched junction bases: 2.

The CDR3 loop is CSAERTNETQYF. CDR3 nucleotide sequence: TGCAGTGCCGAAAGGACTAATGAGACCCAGTACTTC. The rearrangement joins TRBV20-1 to TRBJ2-5; tentative D call: TRBD2 (6 bases). CDR1 DFQATT and CDR2 SNEGSKA come from the germline V gene (reference sequence). Trimming removed 6 bases from V and 5 bases from J, with 13 bases in between. CDR3 length equals 12 residues.

The chain links TRBV6-1 to TRBJ2-1; 7 nucleotides align to TRBD1. Germline V gives CDR1 MNHNS, CDR2 SASEGT. The CDR3 is 14 residues long. V was pared by 3 bases and J by 9 bases, with 8 bases of the junction left unmatched. CDR3 coding DNA: TGTGCCAGCAGTGACACCTGGACAGGAAGTGAGCAGTTCTTC. Translation gives CASSDTWTGSEQFF.

By share, this clonotype ranks as medium-sized. V and J are TRBV4-1 and TRBJ2-7; the match to TRBD1 covers 7 bases. V lost 2 bases to trimming and J lost 2 bases; unmatched junction nucleotides: 3. The CDR3 sequence is 14 residues long. CDR1 and CDR2 (germline): MGHRA, YSYEKL. CDR3 in DNA: TGCGCCAGCAGCCAAAAGACAGGGACCTACGAGCAGTACTTC. Amino acids: CASSQKTGTYEQYF.

This clonotype is medium-sized. The genes are TRBV5-1 and TRBJ2-7; no clear D. V was cut by 0 bases and J by 2 bases, with 6 bases left in between. This CDR3 has 13 amino acids. From germline, CDR1 is SGHRS and CDR2 YFSETQ. The CDR3 loop reads CASSLAYTYEQYF. Here the CDR3 DNA reads TGCGCCAGCAGCTTGGCATACACCTACGAGCAGTACTTC.

This clonotype was seen a few times. CDR3 amino acids: CASSGDLAGDGDEQFF. CDR3 DNA: TGTGCCAGCAGCGGCGACCTAGCGGGAGATGGGGATGAGCAGTTCTTC. This chain connects TRBV9 to TRBJ2-1; 10 nucleotides line up with TRBD2. J lost 8 bases, V lost 3 bases, and 11 bases had no gene match. From germline, CDR1 is SGDLS and CDR2 YYNGEE. This CDR3 contains 16 residues.

As for this clonotype: Since a much larger clone is just one base distant, this may be a read error. The chain links TRBV6-5 to TRBJ1-5; D not resolved. V was trimmed by 5 bases and J by 0 bases, leaving 8 bases between them. Germline lookup yields CDR1 MNHEY and CDR2 SVGAGI. The CDR3 loop spans 14 amino acids. The CDR3 loop is CASSTTHSNQPQHF. DNA of the CDR3: TGTGCCAGCAGTACGACCCATAGCAATCAGCCCCAGCATTTT.

This clonotype was detected once. The gene calls are TRBV10-3 and TRBJ2-7; a possible D gene is TRBD2 (5 bases). CDR3 size: 13 residues. Germline V gene data show CDR1 as ENHRY and CDR2 as SYGVKD. The CDR3 DNA follows: TGTGCCATCAGTCCCGACTACCCTTACGAGCAGTGCGTC. It yields the protein CAISPDYPYEQCV.

The V gene is TRBV5-1, the J gene TRBJ1-2, with D hard to call. The CDR3 loop spans 14 amino acids. V was clipped by 2 bases and J by 1 base, with 9 bases between them. CDR1 is SGHRS, CDR2 YFSETQ, per germline. The CDR3 sequence: CASSLFSSNYGYTF. The CDR3, as DNA: TGCGCCAGCAGCTTATTCAGCAGTAACTATGGCTACACCTTC. Based on the CDR3 plus reference TRBV5-1 and TRBJ1-2, the full variable domain is KAGVTQTPRYLIKTRGQQVTLSCSPISGHRSVSWYQQTPGQGLQFLFEYFSETQRNKGNFPGRFSGRQFSNSRSEMNVSTLELGDSALYLCASSLFSSNYGYTFGSGTRLTVV.

This clonotype was found a few times. This may stem from a read error, because a much larger clone lies one nucleotide away. The V call is TRBV9, the J call TRBJ1-1; weak D call: TRBD1 (5 bases). The CDR3 has 14 amino acids. CDR1 is SGDLS and CDR2 is YYNGEE in the germline V gene. The CDR3 DNA reads as TGTGCCAGCAGCGTAGCAGGGTCGGGCGCTGAAGCCTTCTTT. Its protein is CASSVAGSGAEAFF.

This clonotype counts as medium-sized. V is TRBV20-1 and J is TRBJ2-1; D not resolved. The CDR3 contains 11 residues. V was shortened by 5 bases and J by 8 bases, with 10 bases between the two germline ends. Germline V gene lookup returns CDR1 DFQATT and CDR2 SNEGSKA (reference sequence). The CDR3 is CSAPDQYEQFF. The CDR3 DNA is TGCAGTGCTCCGGACCAGTATGAGCAGTTCTTC.

This clonotype has only a few counts. The V call is TRBV7-2, the J call TRBJ1-6; D not certain. The CDR3 runs to 19 residues. Trimming removed 1 base from V and 7 bases from J, with 23 bases in between. Germline V CDR1 and CDR2: SGHTA, FQGNSA. The CDR3 DNA follows: TGTGCCAGCAGCTTAGTTGTCATAGGGCAGACGGCTGGAAATTCACCCCTCCACTTT. This codes for CASSLVVIGQTAGNSPLHF. The whole variable domain, filled in from reference TRBV7-2 and TRBJ1-6, reads GAGVSQSPSNKVTEKGKDVELRCDPISGHTALYWYRQSLGQGLEFLIYFQGNSAPDKSGLPSDRFSAERTGGSVSTLTIQRTQQEDSAVYLCASSLVVIGQTAGNSPLHFGNGTRLTVT.

In the case of this clonotype: This could be a read error, since a much larger clone is one nucleotide away. The chain joins TRBV20-1 to TRBJ2-1; D is perhaps TRBD2 (6 bases). The CDR3 spans 19 residues. Germline V gene lookup returns CDR1 DFQATT and CDR2 SNEGSKA (reference sequence). The CDR3 nucleotides read TGCAATGCTAGCGCTGGGCGGGACTTCCCCCTTGTCACCTACAATGAGCAGTTCTTC. This translates into CNASAGRDFPLVTYNEQFF.

This clonotype was counted many times. V is TRBV6-2 or TRBV6-3 and J is TRBJ1-6, with D perhaps TRBD1 (6 bases). Germline-derived CDR1 and CDR2 are MNHEY and SVGEGT. The CDR3 is 14 amino acids. The V and J ends lost 6 bases and 10 bases respectively, with 16 bases between them. DNA for the CDR3: TGTGCCAGCAGCTTACAGGGAAGGAACTCACCCCTCCACTTT. As protein: CASSLQGRNSPLHF.

A remark on this clonotype: The junction and the germline gene differ at one end; a read error may be behind it. The CDR3 bases are TGTGCCAGCAGTGAACTCGGCGGGAGCCATTACAATGAGCAGTCCTTC. Translated: CASSELGGSHYNEQSF. V gene TRBV6-1 combines with J gene TRBJ2-1, with 7 bases aligning to TRBD2. This CDR3 comprises 16 residues. Germline V gene data show CDR1 as MNHNS and CDR2 as SASEGT.

The chain employs TRBV12-3 or TRBV12-4 and TRBJ2-1; a weak D match, TRBD1 (6 bases). Trimming cost V 2 bases and J 7 bases, with 6 bases left between them. CDR3 size: 12 residues. CDR3 sequence (DNA): TGTGCCAGCAGTTTAAGGGGGAATGAGCAGTTCTTC. Amino acids: CASSLRGNEQFF.